This TCR beta chain was identified during a study of blood T cell repertoires in COVID-19. Study as a whole: Acute and convalescent COVID-19 samples came from the United States, Italy and Spain. Sources were T cells, B-cell-depleted T cells, or PBMCs; the material itself was cDNA or gDNA.

CDR1 SGHKS and CDR2 YYEKEE come from the germline V gene (reference sequence). J lost 12 bases, V lost 0 bases, and 14 bases had no gene match. The CDR3 has 16 amino acids. As processed by the authors: How many nucleated cells were present was estimated from reference gene primer amplification. Sequencing used immunoSEQ multiplex PCR; TCRdb keeps in-frame clones, though not all of them. The V and J calls and clone size are taken from that table; D and trimming were inferred from the DNA. There are 15,000 to 20,000 clones in the sample; 91% occur only once, and more than 5.5% lies in the top ten. This receptor was identified in a human donor in a cohort sampled during active COVID-19. The chain couples TRBV5-5 to TRBJ2-1, with 8 bases aligning to TRBD2. The sample taken for sequencing was peripheral blood. The CDR3 coding sequence is TGTGCCAGCAGCTTGGTAGGCGGGGGGCCCTCAATTGCGCAGTTCTTC. Encoded protein: CASSLVGGGPSIAQFF.